Below, 23 T cell receptor beta chains from the same sample are listed, as sequenced in a study of CD8+CD57+ T cells in acquired aplastic anemia. Template material for TCR beta VDJ and CDR3 profiling consisted of genomic DNA. TCRdb recomputed calls from the reads with MiXCR, one row per CDR3 protein. The table records around 180,000 distinct CDR3 sequences, 55% to 80% of them present only once. The source material was sorted CD4+, CD8+, or CD8+CD57+ T cells (not recorded which) from PBMCs. The receptors were sampled from a human donor in good health.

The chain couples TRBV7-3 to TRBJ2-6; 7 bases line up with TRBD1. The CDR3 totals 15 residues. The germline gives CDR1 SGHTA, CDR2 FQGTGA. The V gene end was trimmed by 5 bases and the J gene end by 4 bases; junction bases not matched to a gene: 5. The chain's CDR3 is CASSRQGTGANVLTF. CDR3 DNA: TGTGCCAGCAGCCGACAGGGTACCGGGGCCAACGTCCTGACTTTC.

This clonotype was counted a few times. This chain links TRBV10-3 with TRBJ2-5; maybe TRBD2 (5 bases). Germline V lookup: CDR1 ENHRY, CDR2 SYGVKD. The CDR3 is 13 residues long. V was clipped by 2 bases and J by 4 bases, with 8 bases between them. The CDR3 sequence: CAISEEGAETQYF. The CDR3 region has the DNA TGTGCCATCAGTGAGGAGGGAGCAGAGACCCAGTACTTC.

The chain links TRBV5-1 to TRBJ2-7, with D perhaps TRBD2 (6 bases). The CDR3 is 15 amino acids. Germline CDR1 reads SGHRS; CDR2 reads YFSETQ. Trimming removed 4 bases from V and 5 bases from J, with 19 bases in between. This CDR3 is CASSSPGLDIHEQYF. The CDR3 DNA is TGCGCCAGCAGCAGTCCGGGACTGGATATCCACGAGCAGTACTTC.

The rearrangement uses TRBV2 and TRBJ2-5, with no clear D. Germline V lookup: CDR1 SNHLY, CDR2 FYNNEI. This CDR3 region has 11 residues. V lost 10 bases, J lost 5 bases, and 11 bases lay in between. CDR3 sequence (DNA): TGTGCCACCAAAACCCGGGAGACCCAGTACTTC. Amino acids: CATKTRETQYF.

The chain links TRBV7-2 to TRBJ2-1; D may be TRBD2 (5 bases). The CDR3 sequence is 15 residues long. CDR1 and CDR2 from the germline V gene are SGHTA and FQGNSA. The V gene lost 5 bases and the J gene lost 9 bases, with 20 bases spanning the gap. This chain's CDR3 is CASSERLTGAGEQFF. The CDR3 coding sequence is TGTGCCAGCAGCGAACGCCTCACCGGCGCGGGTGAGCAGTTCTTC.

This rearrangement joins TRBV20-1 to TRBJ2-1, with TRBD1 identical over 10 bases. V shed 2 bases, J shed 9 bases, and the junction held 7 bases outside the gene matches. The CDR3 extends over 14 amino acids. The germline V gene encodes CDR1 DFQATT and CDR2 SNEGSKA (reference sequence). Here the CDR3 DNA reads TGCAGTGCTAGACGGGACAGGGGTAGTCCTGAGCAGTTCTTC. Residues: CSARRDRGSPEQFF.

V usage is TRBV7-9 and J usage is TRBJ1-6; 7 bases fit TRBD1. The CDR3 totals 15 residues. Germline V gene lookup returns CDR1 SEHNR and CDR2 FQNEAQ (reference sequence). V lost 5 bases, J lost 4 bases, and 5 bases stayed unmatched. CDR3 DNA sequence: TGTGCCAGCAGCAAAAGGGACAGTTATAATTCACCCCTCCACTTT. As protein: CASSKRDSYNSPLHF.

The CDR3 region has the DNA TGTGCCAGCAGCTTAGTCAGGGGTGGCTATGGCTACACCTTC. It is translated as CASSLVRGGYGYTF. V and J are TRBV5-5 and TRBJ1-2; D perhaps matches TRBD1 (6 bases). Germline CDR1 reads SGHKS; CDR2 reads YYEKEE (reference sequence). The CDR3 is made up of 14 amino acids. V shed 2 bases and J shed 4 bases, with 12 bases lying between them.

The chain is built from TRBV11-2 and TRBJ1-1; the D gene is possibly TRBD1 (6 bases). The germline V and J ends were trimmed by 6 bases and 1 base, with 9 bases remaining between them. Germline V gene sequence: CDR1 SGHAT, CDR2 FQNNGV. The CDR3 consists of 13 residues. DNA of the CDR3: TGTGCCAGCAGACAACAGGGGAACACTGAAGCTTTCTTT. This sequence encodes CASRQQGNTEAFF.

On this clonotype itself: The junction shows a germline mismatch at one end, possibly a read error. This chain links TRBV10-1 with TRBJ2-7; 9 nucleotides agree with TRBD1. Germline CDR1 and CDR2: WNHNN and SYGVQD (reference sequence). There are 16 residues in the CDR3. The CDR3 sequence is CASSQGTGGVSYEQYF. The CDR3 DNA sequence: TGTGCCAGCAGCCAAGGTACAGGGGGCGTCTCCTACGAGCAGTACTTC.

The V gene is TRBV14, the J gene TRBJ1-1; 9 bases agree with TRBD1. This CDR3 comprises 15 residues. Germline CDR1 and CDR2: SGHDN and FVKESK. After removal of 4 bases from V and 2 bases from J, the junction contained 5 bases not matched to a gene. CDR3: CASSRYRGLNTEAFF. For the CDR3, the DNA is TGTGCCAGCAGCCGGTACAGGGGGCTAAACACTGAAGCTTTCTTT.

This clonotype has a handful of counts. The chain has TRBV30 and TRBJ2-7, with D hard to call. The germline V gene has CDR1 GTSNPN and CDR2 SVGIG (reference sequence). With 4 bases removed from V and 1 base from J, the gap between germline ends came to 17 bases. The CDR3 is 15 residues long. The CDR3 DNA sequence: TGTGCCTGGATATCCACGGGTCGCCGGTCCTACGAGCAGTACTTC. Amino acids: CAWISTGRRSYEQYF.

This clonotype appeared a few times. The CDR3 DNA follows: TGCAGTGCTAGGAGGACATCAGGGAACTATGGCTACACCTTC. Translated, it gives CSARRTSGNYGYTF. V usage is TRBV20-1 and J usage is TRBJ1-2, with a weak D call TRBD1 (5 bases). The germline V and J ends were trimmed by 3 bases and 2 bases, with 13 bases remaining between them. Germline assignment: CDR1 DFQATT and CDR2 SNEGSKA (reference sequence). The CDR3 is 14 residues long.

This clonotype occurred a few times. J is TRBJ2-3 and V is TRBV7-7; 8 positions agree with TRBD2. J gave up 3 bases and V 4 bases, and 9 bases lay outside the gene matches. The CDR3 covers 16 residues. In germline, CDR1 is SSHAT, CDR2 FNYEAQ (reference sequence). The CDR3 region has the DNA TGTGCCAGCAGCTCTGGACTAGCAGCTGGTACAGATACGCAGTATTTT. This translates into CASSSGLAAGTDTQYF.

This clonotype was counted at least ten times. J is TRBJ1-1 and V is TRBV6-5; D remains unclear. This CDR3 has 13 residues. Per germline, CDR1 MNHEY and CDR2 SVGAGI. Trimming shortened V by 2 bases and J by 2 bases, and 6 bases separated the two germline ends. The CDR3 loop is CASSYAGNTEAFF. Here the CDR3 DNA reads TGTGCCAGCAGTTACGCGGGAAACACTGAAGCTTTCTTT.

Many counts were recorded for this clonotype. The chain couples TRBV12-3 or TRBV12-4 to TRBJ2-1, with unresolved D. V was cut by 6 bases and J by 0 bases, with 12 bases left in between. This CDR3 is built from 15 residues. The CDR3 DNA sequence: TGTGCCAGCAGCGGGCGGCAGAGCTCCTACAATGAGCAGTTCTTC. This sequence encodes CASSGRQSSYNEQFF.

The genes are TRBV6-2 or TRBV6-3 and TRBJ2-1; TRBD2 agrees at 13 bases. The V gene's germline CDR1 is MNHEY and CDR2 SVGEGT. With 6 bases clipped from V and 2 bases from J, the junction kept 7 bases outside the gene matches. The CDR3 runs 17 residues. CDR3 loop: CASSTNGLAGAYNEQFF. For the CDR3, the DNA is TGTGCCAGCAGCACAAACGGACTAGCGGGAGCCTACAATGAGCAGTTCTTC.

This rearrangement joins TRBV9 to TRBJ1-3, with a weak D call TRBD1 (5 bases). V was clipped by 5 bases and J by 8 bases, with 11 bases between them. From germline, CDR1 is SGDLS and CDR2 YYNGEE. The CDR3 runs to 12 residues. The CDR3 is CASSSRGDTIYF. In nucleotides, the CDR3 is TGTGCCAGCAGTAGCCGGGGGGACACCATATATTTT.

Remarks on this clonotype: One end of the junction fails to match germline, which may point to a read error. This rearrangement joins TRBV5-1 to TRBJ2-3, with 14 nucleotides matching TRBD2. CDR3 length: 11 residues. Germline-derived CDR1 and CDR2 are SGHRS and YFSETQ. The CDR3 sequence is CASSEGTSGSF. The CDR3 coding sequence is TGCGCCAGCAGCGAAGGGACTAGCGGGAGTTTT.

The chain recombines TRBV9 with TRBJ2-5; TRBD1 aligns across 8 bases. CDR3 length equals 14 residues. V gave up 2 bases and J gave up 2 bases; unmatched junction bases: 2. CDR1 is SGDLS, CDR2 YYNGEE, per germline. For the CDR3, the DNA is TGTGCCAGCAGCGTGGGGACAGGACAAGAGACCCAGTACTTC. Translated, it gives CASSVGTGQETQYF.

This clonotype appeared a single time. J is TRBJ2-7 and V is TRBV12-3 or TRBV12-4; the D gene is possibly TRBD1 (7 bases). The CDR3 is 12 residues long. V shed 6 bases and J shed 7 bases, with 13 bases lying between them. The CDR3 reads CASSPGGLEQYF. In nucleotides, the CDR3 is TGTGCCAGCAGCCCAGGGGGGTTGGAGCAGTACTTC.

The V gene is TRBV20-1, the J gene TRBJ2-1, with D possibly TRBD2 on 5 matching bases. V was cut by 4 bases and J by 12 bases, with 22 bases left in between. This CDR3 is built from 14 residues. Germline CDR1 reads DFQATT; CDR2 reads SNEGSKA (reference sequence). CDR3 amino acids: CSATLTDGVPGQFF. In DNA, the CDR3 is TGCAGTGCTACCCTCACGGACGGGGTTCCTGGGCAGTTCTTC.

The V and J genes are TRBV20-1 and TRBJ2-7; either TRBD1 or TRBD2 may supply D (5 bases each). Looked up from germline, CDR1 is DFQATT and CDR2 is SNEGSKA (reference sequence). V was pared by 3 bases and J by 1 base, with 10 bases between. The CDR3 spans 13 residues. The CDR3, as DNA: TGCAGTGCTAGTAGGGACGGTTCCTACGAGCAGTACTTC. Protein product: CSASRDGSYEQYF.